This T cell receptor beta chain is from a study of T cells in Graves' hyperthyroidism and ophthalmopathy. About the research overall: Staff took peripheral blood when the initial diagnosis was made, before any treatment began.

Researchers took RNA transcripts and amplified the TCR beta CDR3 regions from them. The TCR CDR3 first-round RT-PCR relied on the HTBI primer set. TCRdb used MiXCR to reprocess the multiplex PCR reads, holding one entry per CDR3 protein. The data hold around 400,000 distinct CDR3 sequences, with roughly 15% observed a single time. Trimming took off 1 base at V and 3 bases at J, with 13 bases between the two ends. The germline V gene encodes CDR1 SGHVS and CDR2 FNYEAQ. The CDR3 length is 16 residues. This clonotype was seen a few times. V gene TRBV7-6 combines with J gene TRBJ1-3; D is unclear. Sample: blood. The receptor comes from a woman aged 60-75 years with Graves' ophthalmopathy. CDR3 sequence reads: CASSLVYAADGNTIYF. DNA for the CDR3: TGTGCCAGCAGCTTAGTTTATGCGGCCGATGGAAACACCATATATTTT. The full variable domain, completed using reference TRBV7-6 and TRBJ1-3, is GAGVSQSPRYKVTKRGQDVALRCDPISGHVSLYWYRQALGQGPEFLTYFNYEAQQDKSGLPNDRFSAERPEGSISTLTIQRTEQRDSAMYRCASSLVYAADGNTIYFGEGSWLTVV.